A single sample gave rise to the 23 T cell receptor beta chains below, sequenced in a study of T cell responses to AZD1222 COVID-19 vaccine. This table comes from immunoSEQ multiplex PCR, and its TCRdb copy is limited to in-frame clones, with some not included. The repertoire holds 150,000 to 200,000 clones, with more than 85% as singletons. The sequencing used peripheral blood, collected 28 days after the second AZD1222 dose. These receptor sequences come from an adult who received the AZD1222 COVID-19 vaccine.

Ten or more counts support this clone. V and J are TRBV5-1 and TRBJ2-7; D call uncertain. V was clipped by 0 bases and J by 4 bases, with 8 bases between them. Germline V CDR1 and CDR2: SGHRS, YFSETQ. This CDR3 has 13 residues. The DNA of the CDR3 is TGCGCCAGCAGCTTGGAAGGGCGATACGAGCAGTACTTC. Encoded protein: CASSLEGRYEQYF.

The genes are TRBV5-1 and TRBJ2-1; 8 nucleotides agree with TRBD1. Germline V gene sequence: CDR1 SGHRS, CDR2 YFSETQ. This CDR3 has 14 residues. Trimming took 0 bases from V and 8 from J; bases not matched to a gene: 4. CDR3 DNA sequence: TGCGCCAGCAGCTTGGGTCCAGGGGGCGATGAGCAGTTCTTC. Amino acid sequence: CASSLGPGGDEQFF. The full variable domain, with the rest looked up from reference TRBV5-1 and TRBJ2-1, is KAGVTQTPRYLIKTRGQQVTLSCSPISGHRSVSWYQQTPGQGLQFLFEYFSETQRNKGNFPGRFSGRQFSNSRSEMNVSTLELGDSALYLCASSLGPGGDEQFFGPGTRLTVL.

The CDR3 loop reads CASSRSSGRSEQYF. DNA for the CDR3: TGCGCCAGCAGCCGGAGTAGCGGGAGAAGCGAGCAGTACTTC. V and J are TRBV4-1 and TRBJ2-7, with 9 bases aligning to TRBD2. J gave up 6 bases and V 4 bases, and 7 bases lay outside the gene matches. The CDR3 loop spans 14 amino acids. The germline CDR1 and CDR2 sequences are MGHRA and YSYEKL.

The chain recombines TRBV6-5 with TRBJ2-7; 7 positions agree with TRBD1. The trim removed 6 bases at V and 1 base at J, leaving 9 bases unmatched. Germline-derived CDR1 and CDR2 are MNHEY and SVGAGI. The CDR3 covers 15 residues. The CDR3, as DNA: TGTGCCAGCAGGGGATCCGGGACAGCTTCCTACGAGCAGTACTTC. Its protein is CASRGSGTASYEQYF.

The rearrangement links TRBV29-1 to TRBJ1-4; tentative D call: TRBD1 (5 bases). There are 14 residues in the CDR3. V was clipped by 4 bases and J by 4 bases, with 13 bases between them. Germline V lookup: CDR1 SQVTM, CDR2 ANQGSEA. CDR3 loop: CSVVSGDFNEKLFF. The CDR3 coding sequence is TGCAGCGTTGTCTCGGGGGACTTTAATGAAAAACTGTTTTTT.

The rearrangement uses TRBV2 and TRBJ2-7; D gene uncertain. Trimming took 8 bases from V and 3 from J, leaving 17 bases between them. The CDR3 runs to 14 residues. Germline lookup yields CDR1 SNHLY and CDR2 FYNNEI. CDR3 coding DNA: TGTGCCAGCGCTACCCCAGAAAGCCTCTACGAGCAGTACTTC. It is translated as CASATPESLYEQYF.

This sequence joins TRBV5-6 and TRBJ1-4; D not certain. CDR1 is SGHDT and CDR2 is YYEEEE in the germline V gene. This CDR3 has 17 amino acids. Trimming stripped 4 bases from V and 7 bases from J, with 23 bases between. This CDR3 is CASSDPLSRGVGEKLFF. CDR3 DNA sequence: TGTGCCAGCAGCGATCCCCTGTCTCGGGGAGTCGGTGAAAAACTGTTTTTT.

The V and J genes are TRBV11-3 and TRBJ1-2; D not certain. The CDR3 length is 15 residues. The germline gives CDR1 SGHNT, CDR2 YENEEA. V lost 0 bases to trimming and J lost 8 bases, with 16 bases between them. CDR3 residues: CASSLEWGKLGGYTF. The CDR3 region has the DNA TGTGCCAGCAGCTTAGAATGGGGTAAGTTGGGCGGCTACACCTTC.

The chain is built from TRBV7-9 and TRBJ1-2, with TRBD1 matching 7 bases. Germline CDR1 is SEHNR and CDR2 is FQNEAQ (reference sequence). The CDR3 has 13 amino acids. The V segment lost 5 bases and the J segment 7 bases; nucleotides outside the gene matches: 7. DNA for the CDR3: TGTGCCAGCAGCCCGACAGGGTTAGTTGGCTACACCTTC. It yields the protein CASSPTGLVGYTF. Using reference TRBV7-9 and TRBJ1-2 for the parts outside the CDR3, the full variable domain is DTGVSQNPRHKITKRGQNVTFRCDPISEHNRLYWYRQTLGQGPEFLTYFQNEAQLEKSRLLSDRFSAERPKGSFSTLEIQRTEQGDSAMYLCASSPTGLVGYTFGSGTRLTVV.

The J gene is TRBJ1-4, the V gene TRBV14; tentative D call: TRBD1 (5 bases). V was shortened by 4 bases and J by 8 bases, with 20 bases between the two germline ends. Germline V gives CDR1 SGHDN, CDR2 FVKESK. The CDR3 totals 16 residues. This CDR3 reads CASSPDLRGRAEKLFF. CDR3 in DNA: TGTGCCAGCAGCCCGGACTTGAGGGGCAGGGCCGAAAAACTGTTTTTT.

This chain uses TRBV19 with TRBJ2-2, with D possibly matching TRBD1 (5 bases). The V end lost 7 bases, the J end lost 5 bases, and 17 bases lay between the germline ends. This CDR3 is 15 amino acids long. The germline CDR1 and CDR2 sequences are LNHDA and SQIVND (reference sequence). The CDR3: CASTRLGALTGELFF. Written as DNA, the CDR3 is TGTGCCAGTACGCGTTTAGGGGCACTGACCGGGGAGCTGTTTTTT.

The chain combines TRBV10-3 with TRBJ1-1, with a weak D call TRBD1 (6 bases). This CDR3 spans 17 amino acids. Germline assignment: CDR1 ENHRY and CDR2 SYGVKD. V was cut by 3 bases and J by 5 bases, with 22 bases left in between. As DNA, the CDR3 is TGTGCCATCAGTGACGCGGCAGGGGAAGGGGTACGGACTGAAGCTTTCTTT. Translated, it gives CAISDAAGEGVRTEAFF.

V is TRBV11-2 and J is TRBJ1-1; 7 positions agree with TRBD1. The CDR3 covers 15 residues. V shed 4 bases and J 11 bases; nucleotides not matched to a gene: 16. Germline V lookup: CDR1 SGHAT, CDR2 FQNNGV. In DNA form, the CDR3 reads TGTGCCAGCAGCTCCCGGGACAGCGGAGGGAGATGGGCTTTCTTT. Translating it yields CASSSRDSGGRWAFF.

The chain has TRBV2 and TRBJ1-4; the match to TRBD1 covers 7 bases. The CDR3 has 15 residues. The junction had 5 bases not matched to a gene; V was cut back by 7 bases and J by 0 bases. Germline assignment: CDR1 SNHLY and CDR2 FYNNEI. CDR3 in amino acids: CASKRDSTTNEKLFF. The CDR3 DNA reads TGTGCCAGCAAGAGGGACAGTACAACTAATGAAAAACTGTTTTTT.

The chain carries TRBV12-3 or TRBV12-4 and TRBJ1-6; D might be TRBD1 (5 bases). The CDR3 totals 13 residues. With 5 bases removed from V and 12 bases from J, the gap between germline ends came to 14 bases. In DNA form, the CDR3 reads TGTGCCAGCAGTCAGGGCGGATTCAAACCCCTCCACTTT. Its protein is CASSQGGFKPLHF.

This clone has just one count. CDR3 coding DNA: TGTGCCAGCAGTGAAAGGGGAGAGACCCAGTACTTC. Translated: CASSERGETQYF. The V gene is TRBV2, the J gene TRBJ2-5, with D perhaps matching TRBD1 (5 bases). Germline assignment: CDR1 SNHLY and CDR2 FYNNEI. CDR3 length: 12 amino acids. Deletions cut 2 bases from V and 4 bases from J, with 5 bases between.

The chain is built from TRBV7-3 and TRBJ2-5; TRBD1 agrees at 7 bases. V lost 4 bases and J lost 5; bases outside the gene matches: 4. Germline V gives CDR1 SGHTA, CDR2 FQGTGA. The CDR3 consists of 13 residues. The CDR3 nucleotides read TGTGCCAGCAGCTACACCAGGGGGGAGACCCAGTACTTC. Translated, it gives CASSYTRGETQYF.

The V gene is TRBV25-1, the J gene TRBJ2-7; D may be TRBD1 or TRBD2 (5 bases each). The V end lost 5 bases, the J end lost 3 bases, and 11 bases lay between the germline ends. This CDR3 contains 13 residues. Per germline, CDR1 MGHDK and CDR2 SYGVNS. CDR3 bases: TGTGCCAGCAGTTCGAGGGGTTACTACGAGCAGTACTTC. As protein: CASSSRGYYEQYF.

The chain joins TRBV4-1 to TRBJ2-1, with 11 bases identical to TRBD2. The V segment lost 3 bases and the J segment 6 bases; nucleotides outside the gene matches: 7. The CDR3 contains 16 residues. From germline, CDR1 is MGHRA and CDR2 YSYEKL. For the CDR3, the DNA is TGCGCCAGCAGCCAGGAATCAGGACTAGCGGGCAATGAGCAGTTCTTC. Its protein product is CASSQESGLAGNEQFF.

This clone was counted a few times. The rearrangement joins TRBV18 to TRBJ2-7, with 7 bases aligning to TRBD1. V dropped 6 bases and J dropped 6; count of bases not matched to a gene: 14. Germline V gene sequence: CDR1 KGHSH, CDR2 LQKENI. The CDR3 sequence is 15 residues long. This chain's CDR3 is CASSTKGAQTGEQYF. CDR3 coding DNA: TGTGCCAGCTCCACCAAGGGGGCGCAGACTGGCGAGCAGTACTTC.

The J gene is TRBJ1-1, the V gene TRBV5-1; possible D gene TRBD1, 6 bases. CDR3 length: 14 amino acids. Trimming cost V 4 bases and J 1 base, with 11 bases left between them. CDR1 and CDR2 from the germline V gene are SGHRS and YFSETQ. The CDR3 loop reads CASSRRGQNTEAFF. CDR3 DNA: TGCGCCAGCAGCCGCAGGGGCCAGAACACTGAAGCTTTCTTT. Looking up the rest from reference TRBV5-1 and TRBJ1-1 gives the full variable domain: KAGVTQTPRYLIKTRGQQVTLSCSPISGHRSVSWYQQTPGQGLQFLFEYFSETQRNKGNFPGRFSGRQFSNSRSEMNVSTLELGDSALYLCASSRRGQNTEAFFGQGTRLTVV.

This chain uses TRBV5-1 with TRBJ1-1; D is uncertain. This CDR3 has 13 amino acids. The V end lost 4 bases, the J end lost 2 bases, and 9 bases lay between the germline ends. Germline V gene data show CDR1 as SGHRS and CDR2 as YFSETQ. CDR3 sequence (DNA): TGCGCCAGCAGCCCCGGACTTAACACTGAAGCTTTCTTT. Translated: CASSPGLNTEAFF.

This clone came up once. The chain employs TRBV9 and TRBJ2-1; unclear D gene. Per the germline V gene, CDR1 is SGDLS and CDR2 is YYNGEE. Trimming took off 0 bases at V and 0 bases at J, with 7 bases between the two ends. CDR3 length: 15 amino acids. DNA for the CDR3: TGTGCCAGCAGCGTAGGCCAAAGCTCCTACAATGAGCAGTTCTTC. Translation gives CASSVGQSSYNEQFF.